This T cell receptor (beta chain) was captured by sequencing in a study of blood T cell repertoires in COVID-19. The wider study: Both acute and convalescent COVID-19 samples were obtained from the United States, Italy and Spain. PBMCs, B-cell-depleted T cells, or T cells were the source of the cDNA or gDNA that made up the material.

Source study methods: Amplification with reference gene primers provided the estimates of nucleated cell counts. Assay used: immunoSEQ multiplex PCR; TCRdb lists only in-frame clones, some missing. The DNA was the basis for D and trimming; V, J and clone size are from that table. Of approximately 72,000 clones detected, around 90% appear once; the ten largest clones hold approximately 30%. V lost 2 bases, J lost 4 bases, and 10 bases stayed unmatched. The CDR3 is 16 amino acids. CDR1 is SGHRS and CDR2 is YFSETQ in the germline V gene. The source of this sequence is a man aged 50 to 60 with acute or convalescent COVID-19. The chain links TRBV5-1 to TRBJ2-5; TRBD2 agrees at 8 bases. Sequenced input: peripheral blood. The CDR3 region is CASSFGPAGDGETQYF. The CDR3 DNA reads as TGCGCCAGCAGCTTTGGGCCAGCGGGGGATGGAGAGACCCAGTACTTC.